This is a list of T cell receptor beta chains from one sample in a study of molecular identifiers for immune sequencing clone quantification. From the PCR reads, TCRdb called clonotypes with MiXCR, one entry per CDR3 protein. The sample records 600,000 to 650,000 distinct CDR3 sequences, just under 20% being singletons. Sequences were obtained from naive CD8+ T cells from blood, with Jurkat cell RNA spiked in. All receptors derive from a human donor in good health. Some libraries in this study had Jurkat cell RNA spiked in. CDR3s include the opening cysteine and the closing phenylalanine or tryptophan. Fields, in order: J gene, V gene, CDR3 protein.

j_call: TRBJ1-2
v_call: TRBV27
cdr3_aa: CASSQAESYGYTF

j_call: TRBJ1-3
v_call: TRBV13
cdr3_aa: CASSSRKNTIYF

j_call: TRBJ2-1
v_call: TRBV20-1
cdr3_aa: CRVQGGSNEQFF

j_call: TRBJ2-2
v_call: TRBV12-3/TRBV12-4
cdr3_aa: CASREREGNTGELFF

j_call: TRBJ1-3
v_call: TRBV7-6
cdr3_aa: CASSLSGAANTIYF

j_call: TRBJ2-5
v_call: TRBV14
cdr3_aa: CASSQVIQLGAQYF

j_call: TRBJ1-5
v_call: TRBV21-1
cdr3_aa: CASSPPPGQNNQPQHF

j_call: TRBJ2-2
v_call: TRBV20-1
cdr3_aa: CSAQTGNTGELFF

j_call: TRBJ1-3
v_call: TRBV5-5
cdr3_aa: CASSLTRNRGNTIYF

j_call: TRBJ2-1
v_call: TRBV5-3
cdr3_aa: CASSPGGRSPNEQFF

j_call: TRBJ1-2
v_call: TRBV12-3/TRBV12-4
cdr3_aa: CASGLSSNYGYTF

j_call: TRBJ2-7
v_call: TRBV6-5
cdr3_aa: CASSHGTDYYEQYF

j_call: TRBJ1-1
v_call: TRBV20-1
cdr3_aa: CSAINGRDWMNTEAFF

j_call: TRBJ2-3
v_call: TRBV2
cdr3_aa: CASSEFGRSGTYTDTQYF

j_call: TRBJ1-1
v_call: TRBV28
cdr3_aa: CASSFSPNMNTEAFF

j_call: TRBJ2-1
v_call: TRBV30
cdr3_aa: CAWSVLAVGEQFF

j_call: TRBJ2-3
v_call: TRBV9
cdr3_aa: CASSFGLAGANTDTQYF

j_call: TRBJ2-2
v_call: TRBV7-2
cdr3_aa: CASSPRTSGVTGELFF

j_call: TRBJ2-2
v_call: TRBV6-2/TRBV6-3
cdr3_aa: CASRSILWGANTGELFF

j_call: TRBJ2-1
v_call: TRBV24-1
cdr3_aa: CATSDLNLGSLYNEQFF

j_call: TRBJ1-2
v_call: TRBV4-2
cdr3_aa: CASSQDAPTSLGYTF

j_call: TRBJ2-7
v_call: TRBV14
cdr3_aa: CASSQAYPYVGEQYF

j_call: TRBJ2-7
v_call: TRBV6-2/TRBV6-3
cdr3_aa: CASSYHGTDISYEQYF

j_call: TRBJ2-7
v_call: TRBV6-2/TRBV6-3
cdr3_aa: CASTPVGSSYEQYF

j_call: TRBJ1-2
v_call: TRBV20-1
cdr3_aa: CSAARADNVGYTF

j_call: TRBJ2-7
v_call: TRBV7-2
cdr3_aa: CASSLDPGTGNYEQYF

j_call: TRBJ2-7
v_call: TRBV27
cdr3_aa: CASSPWSAKSICEQYF

j_call: TRBJ2-7
v_call: TRBV7-2
cdr3_aa: CAVQGLLGEQYF

j_call: TRBJ2-7
v_call: TRBV27
cdr3_aa: CASSRLGVAGVGEQYF

j_call: TRBJ1-1
v_call: TRBV7-9
cdr3_aa: CASQGRKTEAFF

j_call: TRBJ1-4
v_call: TRBV5-1
cdr3_aa: CASSLGYSMNEKLFF

j_call: TRBJ2-5
v_call: TRBV18
cdr3_aa: CASSPTRQEETQYF

j_call: TRBJ2-5
v_call: TRBV28
cdr3_aa: CASSRVRGRMKTQYF

j_call: TRBJ2-3
v_call: TRBV7-9
cdr3_aa: CASSLSLAGDTQYF

j_call: TRBJ1-5
v_call: TRBV20-1
cdr3_aa: CSVNNQPQHF

j_call: TRBJ2-1
v_call: TRBV30
cdr3_aa: CAWRSTVAGMTYNEQFF

j_call: TRBJ2-2
v_call: TRBV19
cdr3_aa: CASSILSTGELFF

j_call: TRBJ2-6
v_call: TRBV7-9
cdr3_aa: CASSFPTDRAGANVLTF

j_call: TRBJ2-7
v_call: TRBV7-9
cdr3_aa: CASSSARGVSYEQYF

j_call: TRBJ1-1
v_call: TRBV6-2/TRBV6-3
cdr3_aa: CASSYDGFTEAFF

j_call: TRBJ2-1
v_call: TRBV24-1
cdr3_aa: CATSDSGTVSYNEQFF

j_call: TRBJ1-1
v_call: TRBV28
cdr3_aa: CASSLPPKQGPGEAFF

j_call: TRBJ1-1
v_call: TRBV11-2
cdr3_aa: CASTMYPQPGAEAFF

j_call: TRBJ2-7
v_call: TRBV4-3
cdr3_aa: CASSQLRSGRYEQYF

j_call: TRBJ2-1
v_call: TRBV7-8
cdr3_aa: CASSSDWGGGAYNEQFF